The entry that follows covers one T cell receptor (beta chain) sequence. Its target is unknown. Every sample yielded at least 7 million isolated PBMCs. The data belong to a study of blood T cells in healthy people across ages. Study-wide points: For the donors, CMV status was unknown and possibly confounded expanded clonotype changes. In these data, TCR beta diversity tracked strongly with naive T cell percentage.

Trimming shortened V by 3 bases and J by 7 bases, and 12 bases separated the two germline ends. This CDR3 has 12 residues. Germline V gene lookup returns CDR1 SQVTM and CDR2 ANQGSEA. The second PCR ran about 7 to 12 cycles with a sample-barcoded 5' primer and J-beta primers. TCRdb reprocessed the 5' RACE reads with MiXCR, giving one entry per CDR3 protein. The data show about 730,000 distinct CDR3 sequences, with 40% to 45% seen just once and about 20% held by the top ten. This TCR was recovered from a woman aged 60-75 years in good health. This chain links TRBV29-1 with TRBJ1-1; tentative D call: TRBD1 (6 bases). The specimen was blood. The CDR3 DNA is TGCAGCGTTGAGCGGCAGGGGTTTGAAGCTTTCTTT. Its protein is CSVERQGFEAFF.